This T cell receptor (beta chain) was captured in a study of T cells in Graves' hyperthyroidism and ophthalmopathy. Regarding the study as a whole: Appearing also in blood were most of the thyroid clonotypes expanded above 0.001. From stable hyperthyroidism, ophthalmopathy was set apart by a 13 V-J model. Ophthalmopathy was predicted by the model a median of approximately 6 months ahead of onset.

Amplification of TCR beta CDR3 regions used RNA as the template. The study used the HTBI primer set for a first-round RT-PCR of the TCR CDR3. Each CDR3 protein is one row after TCRdb ran MiXCR on the multiplex PCR reads. The sample holds more than 500,000 distinct CDR3 sequences, around 46% seen once. Exclusion of patients followed from uncontrolled infection, other autoimmune disease, pregnancy or lactation. To note about this clonotype: Antigen unknown.

Sequencing input: peripheral blood or thyroid tissue (not recorded which). This TCR was sampled from an adult woman with Graves' disease, either hyperthyroidism or ophthalmopathy (not recorded which).

In nucleotides, the CDR3 is TGTGCCAGCAGCGCGACAGGGGTTTGGTCACCCCTCCACTTT. It is translated as CASSATGVWSPLHF. The chain uses TRBV9 and TRBJ1-6; 8 bases align to TRBD1. This CDR3 region has 14 residues. From germline, CDR1 is SGDLS and CDR2 YYNGEE. The V and J ends lost 3 bases and 10 bases, in that order; junction bases with no gene match: 6.